The source of this T cell receptor (beta chain) is a study of vaccination effects on CD4 cells after COVID-19. Across the whole study: Participants were given two doses of BNT162b2 or mRNA-1273 vaccine.

Here immunoSEQ multiplex PCR was the method, and the copy in TCRdb shows in-frame clones only, minus some. Here the sample spans about 45,000 clones, about 80% being singletons. With regard to this clone: Its antigen is currently unknown.

In the ViraFEST assay, antigen-specific CD4+ clonotypes were identified by expansion after peptide-pool stimulation. At the end of roughly ten days of culture, CD4+ T cells were isolated. Absence of prior SARS-CoV-2 infection characterized the vaccine recipients, who showed negative nucleocapsid antibodies. On day 3 and again on day 7, half the medium was replaced with IL-2 medium. The CDR3 loop spans 13 amino acids. Per germline, CDR1 GTSNPN and CDR2 SVGIG (reference sequence). The junction had 3 bases not matched to a gene; V was cut back by 3 bases and J by 4 bases. Source: CD4+ T cells from PBMCs cultured with SARS-CoV-2 spike peptides, taken before COVID-19 vaccination. This receptor was taken from a human donor who received a COVID-19 vaccine. The chain is built from TRBV30 and TRBJ2-5, with TRBD1 matching over 9 bases. In nucleotides, the CDR3 is TGTGCCTGGAGCAGACAGGGGGTAGAGACCCAGTACTTC. This codes for CAWSRQGVETQYF.